What follows are 10 T cell receptor beta chains derived from one specimen sequenced in a study of T cell clones after liver transplantation. Sequenced by immunoSEQ multiplex PCR; TCRdb stores in-frame clones only, minus some. Of tens of thousands of clones in the sample, 71% were seen once. Specimen: CD4+ T cells from blood, collected before liver transplant. The receptors were sampled from a human donor who received a liver transplant.

This chain uses TRBV15 with TRBJ1-5; maybe TRBD1 (6 bases). Trimming cost V 4 bases and J 4 bases, with 11 bases left between them. The CDR3 contains 14 residues. Per the germline V gene, CDR1 is LNHNV and CDR2 is YYDKDF (reference sequence). CDR3 in amino acids: CATSIQGSNQPQHF. CDR3 coding DNA: TGTGCCACCAGCATCCAGGGGTCTAATCAGCCCCAGCATTTT.

The V call is TRBV7-8, the J call TRBJ1-1; TRBD1 is a possible D gene (5 bases). The CDR3 consists of 12 residues. CDR1 and CDR2 from the germline V gene are SGHVS and FQNEAQ. V was clipped by 3 bases and J by 6 bases, with 8 bases between them. This chain's CDR3 is CASSFWGAEAFF. CDR3 coding DNA: TGTGCCAGCAGCTTCTGGGGGGCTGAAGCTTTCTTT.

The rearrangement links TRBV11-2 to TRBJ1-3; 8 nucleotides align to TRBD1. The J segment lost 0 bases and the V segment lost 5 bases, leaving 6 bases of the junction unmatched. Germline CDR1 and CDR2: SGHAT and FQNNGV. The CDR3 loop spans 16 amino acids. CDR3 region: CASSPGTGYSGNTIYF. As DNA, the CDR3 is TGTGCCAGCAGCCCAGGGACAGGCTACTCTGGAAACACCATATATTTT. Variable domain in full (rest from reference TRBV11-2 and TRBJ1-3): EAGVAQSPRYKIIEKRQSVAFWCNPISGHATLYWYQQILGQGPKLLIQFQNNGVVDDSQLPKDRFSAERLKGVDSTLKIQPAKLEDSAVYLCASSPGTGYSGNTIYFGEGSWLTVV.

Remarks on this clone: A junction boundary mismatches the germline segment, possibly from a read error. The V and J genes are TRBV5-1 and TRBJ1-3; D is possibly TRBD1 (5 bases). Germline V CDR1 and CDR2: SGHRS, YFSETQ. This CDR3 has 15 residues. The CDR3 is CASSLEGQSGSTIYF. Written as DNA, the CDR3 is TGCGCCAGCAGCTTGGAGGGGCAATCTGGAAGCACCATATATTTT.

This clone has just a few counts. The chain employs TRBV21-1 and TRBJ1-1; the table names TRBD1, a call not compared with the DNA. TRBV21-1 is given as a pseudogene. This CDR3 region has 15 residues. DNA for the CDR3: TGTGCCAGCAGCAAAGAAGGGGGCATGAACACTGAAGCTTTCTTT. It specifies CASSKEGGMNTEAFF.

This clone is a singleton in its sample. The gene calls are TRBV5-1 and TRBJ2-3; 10 positions agree with TRBD1. V was pared by 3 bases and J by 2 bases, with 6 bases of the junction left unmatched. CDR1 SGHRS and CDR2 YFSETQ come from the germline V gene. The CDR3 totals 16 residues. CDR3 in amino acids: CASSSGTGANTDTQYF. In DNA, the CDR3 is TGCGCCAGCAGCTCGGGGACAGGGGCGAACACAGATACGCAGTATTTT.

This clone was seen a single time. The conserved phenylalanine or tryptophan normally closing the CDR3 is absent here, so this likely arose from a read error. No DNA is shown, since the ends of the CDR3 on it are uncertain; the CDR3 is the one TCRdb lists. J is TRBJ1-2 and V is TRBV5-1; TRBD1, the table's D call, lacks a check against the DNA. Germline CDR1 reads SGHRS; CDR2 reads YFSETQ. The CDR3 adds up to 8 amino acids, both ends counted. This chain's CDR3 is CASSLEGL.

The rearrangement joins TRBV28 to TRBJ2-2; tentatively, D is TRBD1 (5 bases). The germline V and J ends were trimmed by 10 bases and 6 bases, with 18 bases remaining between them. The CDR3 has 14 residues. Germline CDR1 MDHEN, CDR2 SYDVKM. In nucleotides, the CDR3 is TGTGCCATACGTCCAGGGAACCAACCCGGGGAGCTGTTTTTT. Translating it yields CAIRPGNQPGELFF.

V and J are TRBV6-5 and TRBJ1-3, with 7 nucleotides matching TRBD1. This CDR3 has 15 residues. V lost 2 bases to trimming and J lost 3 bases; unmatched junction nucleotides: 4. Germline loops: CDR1 MNHEY, CDR2 SVGAGI. In nucleotides, the CDR3 is TGTGCCAGCAGTTACGGGACAGCCCTTGGAAACACCATATATTTT. Protein sequence: CASSYGTALGNTIYF.

V is TRBV10-1 and J is TRBJ1-2; TRBD1 agrees at 7 bases. This CDR3 region has 13 residues. Trimming took 7 bases from V and 3 from J; bases not matched to a gene: 5. Looked up from germline, CDR1 is WNHNN and CDR2 is SYGVQD (reference sequence). The CDR3 here is CASNPGTDYGYTF. CDR3 nucleotides: TGCGCCAGCAATCCCGGGACAGACTATGGCTACACCTTC.